This T cell receptor beta chain derives from a study of PD-1 blockade in classical Hodgkin lymphoma. Study outcomes and limitations: Possibly reflecting disease activity or prior therapy, repertoire differences have causes that remain undefined. Compared with healthy donors, newly diagnosed patients reportedly showed lower baseline TCR diversity. Those patients who began receiving nivolumab less than 1 year after ASCT had lower diversity, and they were excluded.

Only a few counts were recorded for this clone. Its antigen is undetermined. Assay: immunoSEQ multiplex PCR; the TCRdb copy retains only in-frame clones and omits some. The top ten clones hold roughly 0.33% of a sample with 30,000 to 40,000 clones, approximately 90% of them seen once. The time point: cycle 4 day 1 (C4D1), after five to seven weeks of nivolumab. Relapses following autologous stem cell transplantation were seen in all patients, with brentuximab vedotin exposure varying. Thawed PBMCs underwent magnetic negative selection to yield purified CD4+ T cells. Trimming removed 6 bases from V and 2 bases from J, with 4 bases in between. There are 12 residues in the CDR3. Germline-derived CDR1 and CDR2 are LNHDA and SQIVND (reference sequence).

The sequence was collected from a human donor with classical Hodgkin lymphoma. The sequencing here drew on CD4+ T cells from blood, taken before the fourth cycle of nivolumab. The chain employs TRBV19 and TRBJ2-2; D is uncertain. The CDR3 nucleotides are TGTGCCAGTAGCCATAACACCGGGGAGCTGTTTTTT. Translating it yields CASSHNTGELFF.